This record looks at one T cell receptor beta chain sequence and its context. The record originates from a study of blood T cell repertoires in COVID-19. Across the study: Material from acute and convalescent COVID-19 was sourced from the United States, Italy and Spain. PBMCs, B-cell-depleted T cells, or T cells were the source of the cDNA or gDNA that made up the material.

All enrollees were about 18 to 95 years old and from fewer than 30 US areas. Sequencing used immunoSEQ multiplex PCR; TCRdb keeps in-frame clones, though not all of them. In the table there are some 170,000 clones, roughly 87% of which are singletons. The V and J ends lost 4 bases and 4 bases, in that order; junction bases with no gene match: 9. The CDR3 covers 16 residues. Germline CDR1 reads SGHVS; CDR2 reads FNYEAQ. The V gene is TRBV7-6, the J gene TRBJ1-4; 7 positions agree with TRBD1. The sequence was collected from a human donor with acute COVID-19. The donor label of this sample is uncertain. The sample consisted of PBMCs or T cells enriched from blood (not recorded which). CDR3 DNA sequence: TGTGCCAGCAGCTCTCGAACGGGACAGATTAATGAAAAACTGTTTTTT. This gives the protein CASSSRTGQINEKLFF.